The source of this T cell receptor beta chain is a study of T-cell reconstitution after alpha-beta-depleted transplantation in children. The study, taken as a whole, reports: Newly generated T cells supplied most T-cell counts and diversity one year post-transplant.

The CDR3 length is 16 residues. V was pared by 4 bases and J by 12 bases, with 15 bases of the junction left unmatched. CDR1 is SGHRS and CDR2 is YFSETQ in the germline V gene. As it was prepared, the TCRbeta library received unique molecular identifiers. Each CDR3 protein is one row after TCRdb ran MiXCR on the PCR reads. The table shows 350,000 to 500,000 distinct CDR3 sequences, with around two fifths occurring only once. Notes on this clonotype: What it recognizes is unknown.

The chain is built from TRBV5-1 and TRBJ2-1, with 11 bases that match TRBD2. The TCR was taken from a girl aged 2-10 years with aplastic anemia, due to receive a stem cell transplant. The source was PBMCs, collected before TCRalphabeta/CD19-depleted stem cell transplant. CDR3 DNA: TGCGCCAGCAGCCCGGGAACTAGCGGGGGCTCCCTGTGGCAGTTCTTC. Residues: CASSPGTSGGSLWQFF.